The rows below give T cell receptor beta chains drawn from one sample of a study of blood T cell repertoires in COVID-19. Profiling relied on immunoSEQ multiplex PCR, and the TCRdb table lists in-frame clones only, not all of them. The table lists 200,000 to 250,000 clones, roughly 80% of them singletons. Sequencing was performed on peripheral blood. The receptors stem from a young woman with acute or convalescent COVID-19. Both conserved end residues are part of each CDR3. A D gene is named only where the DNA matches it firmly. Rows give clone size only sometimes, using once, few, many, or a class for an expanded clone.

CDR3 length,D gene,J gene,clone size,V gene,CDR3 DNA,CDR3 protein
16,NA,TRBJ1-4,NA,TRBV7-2,TGTGCCAGCAGCTTAGATCGAGTCCCGAGGAATGAAAAACTGTTTTTT,CASSLDRVPRNEKLFF
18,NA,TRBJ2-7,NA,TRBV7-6,TGTGCCAGCAGCCCCTGGCGGGATAACGGGTTTGCTGCATACGAGCAGTACTTC,CASSPWRDNGFAAYEQYF
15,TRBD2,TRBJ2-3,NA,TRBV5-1,TGCGCCAGCAGCTATAGCGGGGCGGGGCCAGATACGCAGTATTTT,CASSYSGAGPDTQYF
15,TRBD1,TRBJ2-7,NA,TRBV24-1,TGTGCCACCAGTGGGAGTGTCGAGGGGGCGTACGAGCAGTACTTC,CATSGSVEGAYEQYF
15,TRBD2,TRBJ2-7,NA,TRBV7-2,TGTGCCAGCAGCTTAGGCTCTAGCGGCCCCTACGAGCAGTACTTC,CASSLGSSGPYEQYF
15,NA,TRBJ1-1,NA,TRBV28,TGTGCCAGCAACGACCCTGGGGGGGGGAACACTGAAGCTTTCTTT,CASNDPGGGNTEAFF
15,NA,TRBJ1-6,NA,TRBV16,TGTGCCAGCAGCCAATCGGGCGGGGTTAATTCACCCCTCCACTTT,CASSQSGGVNSPLHF
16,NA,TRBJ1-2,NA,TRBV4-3,TGCGCCAGCAGCCACCAGGGGACGGAAGCTAACTATGGCTACACCTTC,CASSHQGTEANYGYTF
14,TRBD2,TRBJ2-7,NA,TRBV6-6,TGTGCCACTGATAGCGGGAGGACACAGTACGAGCAGTACTTC,CATDSGRTQYEQYF
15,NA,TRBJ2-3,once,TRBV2,TGTGCCAGCAGTGATTCTTTTTCTAGCACAGATACGCAGTATTTT,CASSDSFSSTDTQYF
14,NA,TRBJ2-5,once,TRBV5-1,TGCGCCAGCAGCTTGGATGGTGGGCCCGGGACCCAGTACTTC,CASSLDGGPGTQYF
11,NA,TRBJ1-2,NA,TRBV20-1,TGCAGTGGGTATCGGGGAGGAGGCTACACCTTC,CSGYRGGGYTF
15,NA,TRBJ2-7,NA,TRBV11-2,TGTGCCAGCAGCACCCTCCGGGACAACACCTACGAGCAGTACTTC,CASSTLRDNTYEQYF
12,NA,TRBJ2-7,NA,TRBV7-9,TGTGCCAGCAGCTCCCGGTTGGACGAGCAGTACTTC,CASSSRLDEQYF
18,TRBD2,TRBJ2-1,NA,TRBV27,TGTGCCAGCAGTCCTAGATCAGGGACTAGCGGGACATACAATGAGCAGTTCTTC,CASSPRSGTSGTYNEQFF
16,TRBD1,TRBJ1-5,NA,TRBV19,TGTGCCAGTAGTACCAACAGGGGGTCAGGTTTTCGCCCCCAGCATTTT,CASSTNRGSGFRPQHF
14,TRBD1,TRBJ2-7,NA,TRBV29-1,TGCAGCGCCCTGGGACAGACGGGACCCTACGAGCAGTACTTC,CSALGQTGPYEQYF
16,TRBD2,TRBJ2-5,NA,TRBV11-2,TGTGCCAGCAGCTTAGGGCCTAGCGGGAACCAAGAGACCCAGTACTTC,CASSLGPSGNQETQYF
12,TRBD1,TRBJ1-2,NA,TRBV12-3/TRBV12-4,TGTGCCAGCAGAGGACAGGGTCGTGGCTACACCTTC,CASRGQGRGYTF
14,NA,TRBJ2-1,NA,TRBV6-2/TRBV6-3,TGTGCCAGCAGTCAAAAAAGGGCAGGGGATGAGCAGTTCTTC,CASSQKRAGDEQFF
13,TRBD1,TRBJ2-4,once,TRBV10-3,TGTGCCATCAGCCCGGACAGGGGAAACATTCAGTACTTC,CAISPDRGNIQYF
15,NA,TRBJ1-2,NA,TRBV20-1,TGCAGTGCTAGTCTACCGTCTATGGCTAACTATGGCTACACCTTC,CSASLPSMANYGYTF